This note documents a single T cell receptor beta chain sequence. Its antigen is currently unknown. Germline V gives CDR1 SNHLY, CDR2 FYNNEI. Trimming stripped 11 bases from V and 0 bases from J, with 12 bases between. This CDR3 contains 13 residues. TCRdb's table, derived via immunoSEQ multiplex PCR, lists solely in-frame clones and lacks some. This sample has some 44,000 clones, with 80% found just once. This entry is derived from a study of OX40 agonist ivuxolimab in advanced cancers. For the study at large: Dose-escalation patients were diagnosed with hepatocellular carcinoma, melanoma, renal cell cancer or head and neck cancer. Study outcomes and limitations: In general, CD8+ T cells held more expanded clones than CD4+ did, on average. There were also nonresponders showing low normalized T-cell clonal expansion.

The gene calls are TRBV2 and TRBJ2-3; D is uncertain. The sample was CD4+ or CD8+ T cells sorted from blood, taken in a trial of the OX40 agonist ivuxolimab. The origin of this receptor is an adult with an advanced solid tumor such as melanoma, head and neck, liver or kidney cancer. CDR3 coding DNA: TGTGCCGGCGTGGCTGTAAGCACAGATACGCAGTATTTT. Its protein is CAGVAVSTDTQYF.